This is a list of T cell receptor beta chains from one sample in a study of blood T cell repertoires in COVID-19. Clones were sequenced by immunoSEQ multiplex PCR, and TCRdb holds only the in-frame ones, with some missing. The table includes about 140,000 clones, around 80% detected once. The sample comprised PBMCs or T cells enriched from blood (not recorded which). The receptors were sampled from a woman between 50 and 59 years old who had recovered from COVID-19. Each CDR3 is given with its conserved first and last residue. A D gene is named only where the DNA matches it firmly. Size is stated for part of the rows, as once, few or many counts, or as a class when the clone is expanded.

>NA|TRBV5-1|NA|TRBJ2-3|15
CASSFNGGPTDTQYF
TGCGCCAGCAGCTTTAACGGGGGGCCCACAGATACGCAGTATTTT
>TRBD1|TRBV11-2|NA|TRBJ2-1|15
CASSPRGQTHNEQFF
TGTGCCAGCAGCCCTAGGGGACAGACCCACAATGAGCAGTTCTTC
>NA|TRBV2|few|TRBJ2-1|14
CASFRQPSYNEQFF
TGTGCCAGCTTCCGACAGCCCTCCTACAATGAGCAGTTCTTC
>NA|TRBV7-9|few|TRBJ2-1|14
CASSPGTGESEQFF
TGTGCCAGCAGCCCGGGCACGGGGGAGAGTGAGCAGTTCTTC
>NA|TRBV5-1|NA|TRBJ1-3|17
CASSLMSPGTSGNTIYF
TGCGCCAGCAGCTTGATGTCTCCCGGGACATCTGGAAACACCATATATTTT
>TRBD1|TRBV18|NA|TRBJ1-3|17
CASSPPGGTVSGNTIYF
TGTGCCAGCTCACCACCAGGTGGGACAGTCTCTGGAAACACCATATATTTT
>NA|TRBV2|NA|TRBJ1-4|14
CASREGQINEKLFF
TGTGCCAGCAGAGAAGGACAGATTAATGAAAAACTGTTTTTT
>TRBD1|TRBV28|NA|TRBJ1-6|14
CASSRDRGLSPLHF
TGTGCCAGCAGTCGAGACAGGGGCTTATCACCCCTCCACTTT
>NA|TRBV6-5|NA|TRBJ1-1|15
CASRKRQGGNTEAFF
TGTGCCAGCAGAAAAAGACAAGGAGGTAACACTGAAGCTTTCTTT
>NA|TRBV4-1|NA|TRBJ2-5|14
CASSVSGPDETQYF
TGCGCCAGCAGCGTATCAGGCCCCGACGAGACCCAGTACTTC
>NA|TRBV5-1|NA|TRBJ2-1|13
CASSLGDYNEQFF
TGCGCCAGCAGCTTGGGCGACTACAATGAGCAGTTCTTC